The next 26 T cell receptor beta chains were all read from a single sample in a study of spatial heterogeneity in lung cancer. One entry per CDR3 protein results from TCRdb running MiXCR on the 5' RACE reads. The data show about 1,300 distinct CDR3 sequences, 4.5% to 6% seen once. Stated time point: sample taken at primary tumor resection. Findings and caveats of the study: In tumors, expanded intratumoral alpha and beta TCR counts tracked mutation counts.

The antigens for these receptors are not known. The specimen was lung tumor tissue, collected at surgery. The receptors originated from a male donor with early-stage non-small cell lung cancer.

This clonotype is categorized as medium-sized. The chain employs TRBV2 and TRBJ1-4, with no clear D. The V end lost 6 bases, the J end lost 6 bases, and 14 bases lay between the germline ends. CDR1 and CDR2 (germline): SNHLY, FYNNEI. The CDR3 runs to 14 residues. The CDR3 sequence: CASSPDRRDEKLFF. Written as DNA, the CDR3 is TGTGCCAGCAGCCCGGACCGGAGGGATGAAAAACTGTTTTTT. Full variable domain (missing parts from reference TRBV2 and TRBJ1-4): EPEVTQTPSHQVTQMGQEVILRCVPISNHLYFYWYRQILGQKVEFLVSFYNNEISEKSEIFDDQFSVERPDGSNFTLKIRSTKLEDSAMYFCASSPDRRDEKLFFGSGTQLSVL.

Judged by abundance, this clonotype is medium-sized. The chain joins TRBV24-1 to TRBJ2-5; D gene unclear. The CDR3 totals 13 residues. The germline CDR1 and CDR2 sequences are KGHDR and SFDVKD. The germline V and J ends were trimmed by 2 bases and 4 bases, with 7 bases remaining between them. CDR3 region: CATSDYGVETQYF. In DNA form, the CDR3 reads TGTGCCACCAGTGATTATGGGGTAGAGACCCAGTACTTC.

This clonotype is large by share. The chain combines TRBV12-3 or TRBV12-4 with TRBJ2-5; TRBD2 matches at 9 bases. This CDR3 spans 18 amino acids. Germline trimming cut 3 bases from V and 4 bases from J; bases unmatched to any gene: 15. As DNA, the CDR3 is TGTGCCAGCAGTTTGGCGGGAGGGCCTGTCGGTTCGAGAGAGACCCAGTACTTC. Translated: CASSLAGGPVGSRETQYF.

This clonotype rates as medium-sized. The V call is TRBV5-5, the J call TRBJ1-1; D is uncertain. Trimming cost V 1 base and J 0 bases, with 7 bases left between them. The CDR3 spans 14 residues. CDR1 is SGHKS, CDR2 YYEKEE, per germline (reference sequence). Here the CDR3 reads CASSLQNMNTEAFF. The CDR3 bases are TGTGCCAGCAGCTTGCAGAACATGAACACTGAAGCTTTCTTT. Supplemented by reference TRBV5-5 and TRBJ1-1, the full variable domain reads DAGVTQSPTHLIKTRGQQVTLRCSPISGHKSVSWYQQVLGQGPQFIFQYYEKEERGRGNFPDRFSARQFPNYSSELNVNALLLGDSALYLCASSLQNMNTEAFFGQGTRLTVV.

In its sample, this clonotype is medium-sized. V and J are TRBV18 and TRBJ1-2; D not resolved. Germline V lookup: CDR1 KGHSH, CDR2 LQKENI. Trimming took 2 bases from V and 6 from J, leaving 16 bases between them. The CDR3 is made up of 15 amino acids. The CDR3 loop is CASSPGQSTADGYTF. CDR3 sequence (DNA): TGTGCCAGCTCACCAGGGCAGAGCACCGCGGATGGCTACACCTTC.

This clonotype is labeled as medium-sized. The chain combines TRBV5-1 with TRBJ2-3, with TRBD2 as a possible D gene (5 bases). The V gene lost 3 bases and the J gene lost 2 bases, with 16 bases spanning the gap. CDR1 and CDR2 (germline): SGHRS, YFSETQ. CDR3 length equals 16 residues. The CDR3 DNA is TGCGCCAGCAGCTCTTTGTTCGGAGGAGACACAGATACGCAGTATTTT. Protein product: CASSSLFGGDTDTQYF.

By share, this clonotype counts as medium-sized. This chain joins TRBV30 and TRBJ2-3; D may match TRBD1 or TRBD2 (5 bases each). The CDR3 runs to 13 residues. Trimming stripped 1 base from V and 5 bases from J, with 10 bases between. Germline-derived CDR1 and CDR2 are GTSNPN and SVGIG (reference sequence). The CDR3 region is CAWSEGTLDTQYF. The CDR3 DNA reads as TGTGCCTGGAGTGAGGGGACGTTAGATACGCAGTATTTT.

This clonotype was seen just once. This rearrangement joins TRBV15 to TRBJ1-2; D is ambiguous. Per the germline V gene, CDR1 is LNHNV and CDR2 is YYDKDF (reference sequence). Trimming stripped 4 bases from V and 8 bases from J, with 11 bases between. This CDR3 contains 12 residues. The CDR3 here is CATSMDEGGYTF. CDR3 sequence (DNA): TGTGCCACCAGCATGGATGAGGGAGGCTACACCTTC.

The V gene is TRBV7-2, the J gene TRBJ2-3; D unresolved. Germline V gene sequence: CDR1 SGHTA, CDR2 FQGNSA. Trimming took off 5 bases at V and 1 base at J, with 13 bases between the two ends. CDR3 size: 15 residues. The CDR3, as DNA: TGTGCCAGCAGCCCGGCCTTATTCCGCACAGATACGCAGTATTTT. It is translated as CASSPALFRTDTQYF.

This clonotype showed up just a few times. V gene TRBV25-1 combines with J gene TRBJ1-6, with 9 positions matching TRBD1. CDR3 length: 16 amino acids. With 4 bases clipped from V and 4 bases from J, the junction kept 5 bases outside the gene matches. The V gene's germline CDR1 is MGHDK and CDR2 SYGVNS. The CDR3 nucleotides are TGTGCCAGCAGTGTAACCGGGACAGGGTATAATTCACCCCTCCACTTT. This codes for CASSVTGTGYNSPLHF.

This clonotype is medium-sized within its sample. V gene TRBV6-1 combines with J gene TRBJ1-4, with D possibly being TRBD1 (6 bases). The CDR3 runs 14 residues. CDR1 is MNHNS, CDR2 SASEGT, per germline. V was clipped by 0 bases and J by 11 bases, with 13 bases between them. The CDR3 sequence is CASSEAGQISKLFF. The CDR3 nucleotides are TGTGCCAGCAGTGAAGCCGGACAGATCTCGAAACTGTTTTTT.

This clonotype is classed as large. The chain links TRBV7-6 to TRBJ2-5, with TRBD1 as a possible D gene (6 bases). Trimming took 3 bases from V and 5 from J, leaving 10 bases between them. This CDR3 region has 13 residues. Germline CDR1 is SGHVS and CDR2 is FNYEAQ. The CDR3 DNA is TGTGCCAGCAGCTTGGACAGAATGGAGACCCAGTACTTC. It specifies CASSLDRMETQYF.

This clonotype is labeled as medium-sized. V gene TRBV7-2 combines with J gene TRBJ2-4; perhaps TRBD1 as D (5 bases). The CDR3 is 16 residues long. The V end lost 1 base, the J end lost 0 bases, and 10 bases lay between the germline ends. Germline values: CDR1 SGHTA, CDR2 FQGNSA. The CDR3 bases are TGTGCCAGCAGCTTAGGCAGGGCCTTAGCCAAAAACATTCAGTACTTC. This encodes CASSLGRALAKNIQYF.

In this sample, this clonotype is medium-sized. This chain's CDR3 is CASSSAIPYEQYF. The CDR3 DNA is TGTGCCAGCAGTTCAGCAATCCCCTACGAGCAGTACTTC. The rearrangement joins TRBV27 to TRBJ2-7, with D unresolved. The CDR3 spans 13 residues. V dropped 4 bases and J dropped 2 bases, with 9 bases sitting between them. Germline lookup yields CDR1 MNHEY and CDR2 SMNVEV (reference sequence).

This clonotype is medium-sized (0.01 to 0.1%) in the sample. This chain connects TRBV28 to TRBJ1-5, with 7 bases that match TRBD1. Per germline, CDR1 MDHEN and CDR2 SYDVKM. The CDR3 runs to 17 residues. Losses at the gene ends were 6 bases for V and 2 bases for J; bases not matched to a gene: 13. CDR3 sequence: CASSAEGAQSGNQPQHF. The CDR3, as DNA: TGTGCCAGCAGCGCGGAGGGGGCCCAGTCGGGCAATCAGCCCCAGCATTTT.

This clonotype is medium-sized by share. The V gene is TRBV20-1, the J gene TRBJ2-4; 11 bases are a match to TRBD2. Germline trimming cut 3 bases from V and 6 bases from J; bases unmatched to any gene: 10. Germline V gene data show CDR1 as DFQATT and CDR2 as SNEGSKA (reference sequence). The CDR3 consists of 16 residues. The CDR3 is CSASFYGTSGTNIQYF. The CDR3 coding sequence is TGCAGTGCTAGCTTCTACGGGACTAGCGGTACAAACATTCAGTACTTC.

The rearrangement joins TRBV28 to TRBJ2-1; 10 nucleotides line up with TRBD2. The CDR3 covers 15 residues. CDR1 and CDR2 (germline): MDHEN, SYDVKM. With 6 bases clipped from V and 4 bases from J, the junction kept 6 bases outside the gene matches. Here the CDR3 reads CASRFLAGGYNEQFF. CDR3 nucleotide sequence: TGTGCCAGCAGGTTCTTAGCGGGGGGATACAATGAGCAGTTCTTC.

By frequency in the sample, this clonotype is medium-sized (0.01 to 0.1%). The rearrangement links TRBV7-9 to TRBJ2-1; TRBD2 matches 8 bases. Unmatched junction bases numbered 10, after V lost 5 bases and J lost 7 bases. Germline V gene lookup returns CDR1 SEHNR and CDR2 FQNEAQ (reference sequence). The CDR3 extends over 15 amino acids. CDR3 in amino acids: CASSPQAGVPNEQFF. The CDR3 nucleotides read TGTGCCAGCAGCCCACAAGCGGGAGTGCCTAATGAGCAGTTCTTC.

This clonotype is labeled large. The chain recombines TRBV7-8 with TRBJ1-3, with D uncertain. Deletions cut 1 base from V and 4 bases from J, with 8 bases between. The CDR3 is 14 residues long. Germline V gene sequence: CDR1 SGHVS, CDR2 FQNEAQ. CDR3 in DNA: TGTGCCAGCAGCTTAGACTCAACGGGAAACACCATATATTTT. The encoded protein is CASSLDSTGNTIYF.

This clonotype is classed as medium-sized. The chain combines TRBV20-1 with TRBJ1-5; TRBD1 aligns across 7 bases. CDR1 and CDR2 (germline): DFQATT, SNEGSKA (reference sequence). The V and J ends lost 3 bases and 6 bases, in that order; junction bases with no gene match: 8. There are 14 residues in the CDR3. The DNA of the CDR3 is TGCAGTGCTAGTCCCCGGACAGGCGGTCAGCCCCAGCATTTT. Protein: CSASPRTGGQPQHF.

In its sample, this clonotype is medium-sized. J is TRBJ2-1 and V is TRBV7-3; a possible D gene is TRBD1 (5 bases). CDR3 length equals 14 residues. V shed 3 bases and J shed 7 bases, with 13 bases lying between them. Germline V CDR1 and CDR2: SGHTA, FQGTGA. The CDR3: CASSLTVDVNEQFF. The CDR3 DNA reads TGTGCCAGCAGCTTGACAGTCGATGTGAATGAGCAGTTCTTC.

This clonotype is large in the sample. CDR3 nucleotides: TGCAGTGCGTCAAGAAGGACGAACACCGGGGAGCTGTTTTTT. Translated, it gives CSASRRTNTGELFF. This rearrangement joins TRBV20-1 to TRBJ2-2; D remains ambiguous. Trimming removed 6 bases at V and 0 bases at J, with 11 bases between. CDR3 length: 14 amino acids. The germline V gene has CDR1 DFQATT and CDR2 SNEGSKA (reference sequence).

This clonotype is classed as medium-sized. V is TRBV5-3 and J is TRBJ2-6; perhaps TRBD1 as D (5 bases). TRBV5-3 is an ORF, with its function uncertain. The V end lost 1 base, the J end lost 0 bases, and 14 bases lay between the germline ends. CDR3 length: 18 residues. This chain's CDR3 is CARSLKTDWNSGANVLTF. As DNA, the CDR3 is TGTGCCAGAAGCTTGAAGACAGATTGGAACTCTGGGGCCAACGTCCTGACTTTC.

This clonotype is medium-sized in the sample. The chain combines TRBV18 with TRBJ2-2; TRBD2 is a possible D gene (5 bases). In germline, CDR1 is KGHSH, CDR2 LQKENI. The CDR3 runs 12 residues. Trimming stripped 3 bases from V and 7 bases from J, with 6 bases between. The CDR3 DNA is TGTGCCAGCTCACCGGGAGACGGGGAGCTGTTTTTT. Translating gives CASSPGDGELFF.

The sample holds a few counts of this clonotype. CDR3 coding DNA: TGTGCCAGCAGCTCGTCAGGTGGGGAGCAGTACTTC. Translated: CASSSSGGEQYF. The chain recombines TRBV7-9 with TRBJ2-7, with D unclear. In germline, CDR1 is SEHNR, CDR2 FQNEAQ (reference sequence). Trimming shortened V by 4 bases and J by 7 bases, and 11 bases separated the two germline ends. This CDR3 has 12 amino acids.

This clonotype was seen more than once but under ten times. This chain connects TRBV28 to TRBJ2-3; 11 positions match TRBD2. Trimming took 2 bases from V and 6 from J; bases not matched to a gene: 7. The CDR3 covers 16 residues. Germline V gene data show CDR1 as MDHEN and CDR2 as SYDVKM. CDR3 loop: CASSLSGASGRDTQYF. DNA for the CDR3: TGTGCCAGCAGTTTAAGTGGGGCTAGCGGGAGGGATACGCAGTATTTT.